The 12 T cell receptor beta chains in this list originate from one sample, sequenced in a study of T cell responses to AZD1222 COVID-19 vaccine. Clones were sequenced by immunoSEQ multiplex PCR, and TCRdb holds only the in-frame ones, with some missing. Here the sample spans 150,000 to 200,000 clones, more than 75% being singletons. Source: peripheral blood, taken on day 0 of AZD1222 vaccination. These receptors all stem from an adult in good health.

The chain recombines TRBV29-1 with TRBJ2-1; tentatively, D is TRBD2 (5 bases). The CDR3 is 12 residues long. Germline CDR1 and CDR2: SQVTM and ANQGSEA. V was shortened by 7 bases and J by 9 bases, with 16 bases between the two germline ends. In DNA, the CDR3 is TGCAGCGCGGACCGGGCGGGTGGTGAGCAGTTCTTC. The encoded protein is CSADRAGGEQFF.

The chain combines TRBV28 with TRBJ2-1; D not certain. Trimming shortened V by 2 bases and J by 2 bases, and 7 bases separated the two germline ends. The V gene's germline CDR1 is MDHEN and CDR2 SYDVKM. The CDR3 spans 14 residues. This chain's CDR3 is CASSLTPTYNEQFF. In nucleotides, the CDR3 is TGTGCCAGCAGTTTAACCCCTACCTACAATGAGCAGTTCTTC.

This sequence joins TRBV29-1 and TRBJ2-7; D is unclear. This CDR3 contains 11 residues. V lost 4 bases and J lost 7, with 11 bases in between. Germline assignment: CDR1 SQVTM and CDR2 ANQGSEA. CDR3 residues: CSVVVSREQYF. Here the CDR3 DNA reads TGCAGCGTTGTGGTGTCGCGGGAGCAGTACTTC.

The V and J genes are TRBV3-1 (or the pseudogene TRBV3-2) and TRBJ1-2; the D is unclear. CDR1 is LGHDT and CDR2 is YNNKEL in the germline V gene (reference sequence). Trimming left V 4 bases short and J 6 bases short, with 12 bases between. The CDR3 is 13 amino acids. The CDR3 nucleotides read TGTGCCAGCAGCCTATACCTGACCCATGGCTACACCTTC. Residues: CASSLYLTHGYTF.

The chain recombines TRBV3-1 (or the pseudogene TRBV3-2) with TRBJ2-7, with D possibly being TRBD1 (8 bases). The CDR3 has 16 amino acids. Trimming removed 2 bases at V and 0 bases at J, with 14 bases between. Germline CDR1 LGHDT, CDR2 YNNKEL (reference sequence). The CDR3: CASSQTGGVASYEQYF. CDR3 in DNA: TGTGCCAGCAGCCAAACAGGGGGGGTTGCCTCCTACGAGCAGTACTTC.

The chain combines TRBV5-6 with TRBJ2-2; D unclear. CDR3 length equals 14 residues. Trimming left V 1 base short and J 2 bases short, with 6 bases between. In germline, CDR1 is SGHDT, CDR2 YYEEEE. CDR3 region: CASSLLQNTGELFF. CDR3 in DNA: TGTGCCAGCAGCTTGCTGCAAAACACCGGGGAGCTGTTTTTT. The full variable domain, its missing parts supplied by reference TRBV5-6 and TRBJ2-2, is DAGVTQSPTHLIKTRGQQVTLRCSPKSGHDTVSWYQQALGQGPQFIFQYYEEEERQRGNFPDRFSGHQFPNYSSELNVNALLLGDSALYLCASSLLQNTGELFFGEGSRLTVL.

This chain links TRBV7-2 with TRBJ2-3; D remains unclear. The CDR3 consists of 12 residues. Germline-derived CDR1 and CDR2 are SGHTA and FQGNSA. The ends were cut back, 0 bases at V and 7 bases at J, with 5 bases in the middle. The CDR3 protein is CASSLASNTQYF. CDR3 nucleotide sequence: TGTGCCAGCAGCTTAGCTTCTAATACGCAGTATTTT.

This sequence joins TRBV18 and TRBJ1-1, with D hard to call. Per the germline V gene, CDR1 is KGHSH and CDR2 is LQKENI. The CDR3 runs 15 residues. The V end lost 0 bases, the J end lost 3 bases, and 11 bases lay between the germline ends. The CDR3 is CASSPPTGGDTEAFF. The CDR3 DNA follows: TGTGCCAGCTCACCACCGACGGGTGGGGACACTGAAGCTTTCTTT.

The CDR3 bases are TGTGCCAGCAGTATACCGTCGGTTGTCGACAATGAGCAGTTCTTC. Its translation: CASSIPSVVDNEQFF. The genes are TRBV28 and TRBJ2-1; D call uncertain. The CDR3 contains 15 residues. Germline V CDR1 and CDR2: MDHEN, SYDVKM. Trimming cost V 5 bases and J 5 bases, with 16 bases left between them.

The V call is TRBV7-2, the J call TRBJ1-3; D not certain. CDR1 and CDR2 (germline): SGHTA, FQGNSA. This CDR3 region has 15 residues. The germline V and J ends were trimmed by 5 bases and 0 bases, with 11 bases remaining between them. CDR3 amino acids: CASSPSGYSGNTIYF. DNA for the CDR3: TGTGCCAGCAGCCCCTCGGGCTACTCTGGAAACACCATATATTTT.

V and J are TRBV6-2 or TRBV6-3 and TRBJ1-1; D gene ambiguous. Germline V CDR1 and CDR2: MNHEY, SVGEGT. With 6 bases removed from V and 0 bases from J, the gap between germline ends came to 17 bases. The CDR3 consists of 16 residues. CDR3 loop: CASSPARGVMNTEAFF. The CDR3 DNA reads TGTGCCAGCAGCCCTGCACGGGGTGTCATGAACACTGAAGCTTTCTTT.

The genes are TRBV27 and TRBJ2-2; no clear D. The CDR3 is 15 residues long. Looked up from germline, CDR1 is MNHEY and CDR2 is SMNVEV (reference sequence). V was clipped by 1 base and J by 1 base, with 7 bases between them. This CDR3 reads CASSLLVGNTGELFF. Written as DNA, the CDR3 is TGTGCCAGCAGTTTATTGGTGGGGAACACCGGGGAGCTGTTTTTT.